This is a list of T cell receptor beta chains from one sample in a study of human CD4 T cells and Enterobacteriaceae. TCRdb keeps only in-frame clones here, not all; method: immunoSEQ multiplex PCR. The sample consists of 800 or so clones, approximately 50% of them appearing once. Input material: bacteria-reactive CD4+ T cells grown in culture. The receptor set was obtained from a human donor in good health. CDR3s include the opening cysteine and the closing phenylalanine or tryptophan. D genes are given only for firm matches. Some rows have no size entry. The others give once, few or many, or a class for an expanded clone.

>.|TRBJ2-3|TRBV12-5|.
TGTGCTAGTGCCACGACTGATCCAGATACGCAGTATTTT
CASATTDPDTQYF
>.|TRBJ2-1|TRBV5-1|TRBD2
TGCGCCAGCAGCGACCTAGCGGGAGTTAGCAATGAGCAGTTCTTC
CASSDLAGVSNEQFF
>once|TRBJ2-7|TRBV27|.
TGTGCCAGCGCGACCGCTCCCCCTTCCTACGAGCAGTACTTC
CASATAPPSYEQYF
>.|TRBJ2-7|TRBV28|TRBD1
TGTGCCAGCAGCACATCCGGGACAGGGGGTCACGAGCAGTACTTC
CASSTSGTGGHEQYF
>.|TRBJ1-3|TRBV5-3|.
TGTGCCAGCAAGTGGAGCTCTGGAAACACCATATATTTT
CASKWSSGNTIYF
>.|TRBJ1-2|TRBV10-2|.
TGCGCCAGCAGTGCCCTAGTGGGGGGGCACTATGGCTACACCTTC
CASSALVGGHYGYTF
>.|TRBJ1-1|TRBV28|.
TGTGCCAGCAGTTTAATAGCGAACACATTGAACACTGAAGCTTTCTTT
CASSLIANTLNTEAFF
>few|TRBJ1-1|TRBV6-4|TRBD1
TGTGCCAGCAGTGTTAGGGGGCGAAAGAAGCGCGCTGAAGCTTTCTTT
CASSVRGRKKRAEAFF
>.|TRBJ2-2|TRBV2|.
TGTGCCAGCAGGCATCCGGGCCTTTTT
CASRHPGLF
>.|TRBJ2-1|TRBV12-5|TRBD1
TGTGCTAGTCGGGGGACAGGGGGAAATGAGCAGTTCTTC
CASRGTGGNEQFF
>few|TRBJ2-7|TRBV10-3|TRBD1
TGTGCCACCTCGACAGGGGGCTCCTACGAGCAGTACTTC
CATSTGGSYEQYF
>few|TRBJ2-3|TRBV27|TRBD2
TGTGCCAGCAGTTCTCAGACTAGCGGCACAGATACGCAGTATTTT
CASSSQTSGTDTQYF
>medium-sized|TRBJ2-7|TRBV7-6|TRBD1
TGTGCCAGCAGCTTAGGGCAGGGGGACCACGAGCAGTACTTC
CASSLGQGDHEQYF
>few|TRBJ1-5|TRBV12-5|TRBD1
TGTGCTAGTGGCCTCGGACAGGGTCATAGCAATCAGCCCCAGCATTTT
CASGLGQGHSNQPQHF
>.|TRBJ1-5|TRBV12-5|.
TGTGCTAGTGGTTCCCTTGGGATGCGGTCCCAGCATTTT
CASGSLGMRSQHF
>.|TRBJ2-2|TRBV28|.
TGTGCCAGCAGTCCTATCCTCGGGACACCGAACACCGGGGAGCTGTTTTTT
CASSPILGTPNTGELFF
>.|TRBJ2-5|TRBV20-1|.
TGCAGTGCTACAGAAGCAGGGACCCAGTACTTC
CSATEAGTQYF
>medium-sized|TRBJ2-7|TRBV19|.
TGTGCCAGTAGTATTGGGGCAGGGAGCTACGAGCAGTACTTC
CASSIGAGSYEQYF
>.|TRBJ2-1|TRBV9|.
TGTGCCAGCAGCGTAGCGACGGAATACAATGAGCAGTTCTTC
CASSVATEYNEQFF
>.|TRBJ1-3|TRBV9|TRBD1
TGTGCCAGCAGCGTAGGGGGGACAGCAGGAAACACCATATATTTT
CASSVGGTAGNTIYF
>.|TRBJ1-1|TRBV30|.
TGTGCCGGGAACGGGGGGCCGGGTACTGAAGCTTTCTTT
CAGNGGPGTEAFF
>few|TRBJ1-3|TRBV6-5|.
TGTGCCAGCAGCCTCAACTCTGGAAACACCATATATTTT
CASSLNSGNTIYF
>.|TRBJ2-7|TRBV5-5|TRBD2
TGTGCCAGCAGCCGACTAGCGGGAGGATCGCGGGAGCAGTACTTC
CASSRLAGGSREQYF
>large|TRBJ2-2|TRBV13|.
TGTGCCAGCAGCGCCCGAAGGCCCACCGGGGAGCTGTTTTTT
CASSARRPTGELFF
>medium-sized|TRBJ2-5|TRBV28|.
TGTGCCAGCAGTTCTTCAGAGACCCAGTACTTC
CASSSSETQYF
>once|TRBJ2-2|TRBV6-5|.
TGTGCCAGCAGTTACCGACTTAGCACCGGGGAGCTGTTTTTT
CASSYRLSTGELFF
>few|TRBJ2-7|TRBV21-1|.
TGTGCCAGCAGCTCACGGAGCGCGGCAGGAGGGACTAGCTCCCACTACGAGCAGTACTTC
CASSSRSAAGGTSSHYEQYF
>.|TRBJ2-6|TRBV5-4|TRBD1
TGTGCCAGCAGCCAGGGACAGGGGGGGTCTGGGGCCAACGTCCTGACTTTC
CASSQGQGGSGANVLTF
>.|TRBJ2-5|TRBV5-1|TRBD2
TGCGCCAGCAGCTTATACGGCCTAGCGGTCCAAGAGACCCAGTACTTC
CASSLYGLAVQETQYF